The rows below give T cell receptor beta chains drawn from one sample of a study of post-analysis software for immune sequencing data. Using its own MiXCR run on the PCR reads, TCRdb lists one record per CDR3 protein. The data show about 500,000 distinct CDR3 sequences, with roughly 45% seen just once and 12% held by the top ten. Material: blood. Receptor source: a girl under 18 with multiple sclerosis. Each CDR3 is given with its conserved first and last residue. A D gene is named only where the DNA matches it firmly. The size of a clone is reported for some rows only, either as once, few or many, or as a class for expanded clones.

.	.	TRBV4-1	TRBJ1-5	CASSQSGGGENQPQHF	TGCGCCAGCAGCCAATCAGGAGGAGGGGAAAATCAGCCCCAGCATTTT
TRBD2	.	TRBV20-1	TRBJ2-7	CSAKGGLAVYEQYF	TGCAGTGCCAAGGGAGGACTAGCGGTCTACGAGCAGTACTTC
TRBD2	.	TRBV7-2	TRBJ2-1	CASSFTSGTLGEQFF	TGTGCCAGCAGCTTTACTAGCGGGACCCTCGGCGAGCAGTTCTTC
TRBD2	few	TRBV4-2	TRBJ2-5	CASSQTSGNLETQYF	TGTGCCAGCAGCCAGACTAGCGGGAACTTAGAGACCCAGTACTTC
.	.	TRBV20-1	TRBJ1-1	CSARGRGGTEAFF	TGCAGTGCTAGGGGACGTGGCGGGACTGAAGCTTTCTTT
TRBD1	few	TRBV6-5	TRBJ2-7	CASSYSGQGGEQYF	TGTGCCAGCAGTTACTCGGGACAGGGAGGCGAGCAGTACTTC
.	once	TRBV5-1	TRBJ1-4	CASSAGQFLTNEKLFF	TGCGCCAGCAGCGCAGGACAGTTTTTAACTAATGAAAAACTGTTTTTT
TRBD2	.	TRBV4-2	TRBJ2-7	CASSPRGLAGDYEQYF	TGTGCCAGCAGCCCTCGAGGCCTAGCGGGAGACTACGAGCAGTACTTC
TRBD2	few	TRBV20-1	TRBJ2-6	CSARERGQGTSGVPYNVLTF	TGCAGTGCTAGGGAAAGGGGACAGGGGACTAGCGGGGTTCCCTACAACGTCCTGACTTTC
TRBD1	.	TRBV6-5	TRBJ1-2	CASIGTGGNGYGYTF	TGTGCCAGCATAGGGACAGGGGGCAATGGCTATGGCTACACCTTC
.	few	TRBV4-2	TRBJ1-2	CASSQDAANYGYTF	TGTGCCAGCAGCCAAGATGCAGCTAACTATGGCTACACCTTC
.	few	TRBV7-2	TRBJ2-7	CATNGGVSSYEQYF	TGTGCCACAAATGGAGGGGTTTCGTCCTACGAGCAGTACTTC
.	.	TRBV5-1	TRBJ1-1	CASSLRTGKNTEAFF	TGCGCCAGCAGCTTACGAACAGGGAAGAACACTGAAGCTTTCTTT
TRBD1	.	TRBV7-2	TRBJ2-3	CASSHTGGAHRDTQYF	TGTGCCAGCAGCCACACAGGGGGCGCTCATCGAGATACGCAGTATTTT
.	.	TRBV10-2	TRBJ1-2	CASSGGAGDLLNYGYTF	TGCGCCAGCAGTGGTGGGGCAGGGGATCTCCTTAACTATGGCTACACCTTC
.	.	TRBV20-1	TRBJ2-7	CSARAPVGTYEQYF	TGCAGTGCTAGAGCTCCCGTCGGAACCTACGAGCAGTACTTC
TRBD2	few	TRBV6-2/TRBV6-3	TRBJ2-1	CASSYTLSGTQRNEQFF	TGTGCCAGCAGCTACACCCTTAGCGGGACCCAGCGGAATGAGCAGTTCTTC
.	.	TRBV3-1	TRBJ2-7	CASARDTQYEQYF	TGTGCCAGCGCCAGGGACACACAATACGAGCAGTACTTC
.	few	TRBV11-2	TRBJ1-2	CASSPPPGGGSGYTF	TGTGCCAGCAGCCCCCCCCCCGGAGGGGGAAGTGGCTACACCTTC
.	.	TRBV18	TRBJ2-5	CASSPRQYQETQYF	TGTGCCAGCTCACCACGACAGTACCAAGAGACCCAGTACTTC
TRBD1	few	TRBV29-1	TRBJ1-1	CSVKGTGKEGDTEAFF	TGCAGCGTTAAAGGGACAGGGAAGGAGGGCGACACTGAAGCTTTCTTT
.	.	TRBV20-1	TRBJ1-1	CSARVNTEAFF	TGCAGTGCTAGGGTGAACACTGAAGCTTTCTTT
.	few	TRBV7-7	TRBJ1-1	CASSSTVNTEAFF	TGTGCTAGCAGCAGTACCGTGAACACTGAAGCTTTCTTT
TRBD2	.	TRBV6-2/TRBV6-3	TRBJ2-1	CASTNFLSLAGDNEQFF	TGTGCCAGCACCAATTTTCTGAGTCTAGCGGGAGACAATGAGCAGTTCTTC
.	.	TRBV4-3	TRBJ1-2	CASSQDRDWVTYGYTF	TGCGCCAGCAGCCAAGATCGGGATTGGGTTACCTATGGCTACACCTTC
TRBD2	few	TRBV11-1	TRBJ2-1	CASSPPGLAGELGEQFF	TGTGCCAGCAGCCCCCCGGGACTAGCGGGAGAATTGGGTGAGCAGTTCTTC
.	.	TRBV29-1	TRBJ2-5	CSVERQDQETQYF	TGCAGCGTTGAAAGACAGGACCAAGAGACCCAGTACTTC
.	.	TRBV28	TRBJ2-1	CASSLRGTSPYNEQFF	TGTGCCAGCAGTTTAAGAGGCACTAGCCCATACAATGAGCAGTTCTTC
.	.	TRBV4-1	TRBJ2-7	CASSQWGTLSYEQYF	TGCGCCAGCAGCCAATGGGGGACACTGTCCTACGAGCAGTACTTC